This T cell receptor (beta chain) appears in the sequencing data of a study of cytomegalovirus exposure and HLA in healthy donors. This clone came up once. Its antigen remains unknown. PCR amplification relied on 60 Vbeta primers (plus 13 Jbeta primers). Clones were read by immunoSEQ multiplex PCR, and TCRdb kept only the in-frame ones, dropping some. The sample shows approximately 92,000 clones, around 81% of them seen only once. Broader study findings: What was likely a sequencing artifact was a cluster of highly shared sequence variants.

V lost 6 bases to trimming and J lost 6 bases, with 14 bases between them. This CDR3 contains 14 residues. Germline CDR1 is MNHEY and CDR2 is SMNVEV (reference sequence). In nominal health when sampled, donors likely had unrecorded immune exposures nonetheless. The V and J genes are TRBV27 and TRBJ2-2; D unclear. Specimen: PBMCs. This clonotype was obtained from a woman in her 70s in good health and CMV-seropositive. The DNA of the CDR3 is TGTGCCAGCAGATCAACAGCTCTGGCCGGGGAGCTGTTTTTT. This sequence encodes CASRSTALAGELFF.